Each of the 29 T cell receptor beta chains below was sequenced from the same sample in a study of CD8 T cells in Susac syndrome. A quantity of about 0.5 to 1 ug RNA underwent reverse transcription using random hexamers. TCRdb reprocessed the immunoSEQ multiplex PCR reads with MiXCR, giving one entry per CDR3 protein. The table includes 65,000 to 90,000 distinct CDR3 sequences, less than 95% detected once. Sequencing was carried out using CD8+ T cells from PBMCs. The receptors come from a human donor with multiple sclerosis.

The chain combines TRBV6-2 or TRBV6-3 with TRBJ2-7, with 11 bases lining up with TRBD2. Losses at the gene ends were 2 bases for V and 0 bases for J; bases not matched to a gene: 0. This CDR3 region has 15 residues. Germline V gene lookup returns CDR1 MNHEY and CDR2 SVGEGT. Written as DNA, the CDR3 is TGTGCCAGCAGTTACGGACTAGCGGGCTCCTACGAGCAGTACTTC. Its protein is CASSYGLAGSYEQYF.

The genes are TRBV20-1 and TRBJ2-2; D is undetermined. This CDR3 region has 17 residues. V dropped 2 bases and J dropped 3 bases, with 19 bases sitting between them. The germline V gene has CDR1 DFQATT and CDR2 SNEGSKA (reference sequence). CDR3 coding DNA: TGCAGTGCTAGATCTAATCGTGAGCGAAGGTACACCGGGGAGCTGTTTTTT. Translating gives CSARSNRERRYTGELFF.

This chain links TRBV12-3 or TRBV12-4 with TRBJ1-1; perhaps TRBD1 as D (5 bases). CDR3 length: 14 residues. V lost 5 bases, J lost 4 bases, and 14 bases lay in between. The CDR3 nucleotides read TGTGCCAGCAGTCTGACAGAGACGGGCACTGAAGCTTTCTTT. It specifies CASSLTETGTEAFF.

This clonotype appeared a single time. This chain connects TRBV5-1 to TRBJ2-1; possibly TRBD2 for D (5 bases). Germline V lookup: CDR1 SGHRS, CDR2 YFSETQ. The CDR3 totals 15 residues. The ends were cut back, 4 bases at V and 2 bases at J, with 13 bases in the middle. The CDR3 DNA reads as TGCGCCAGCAGCCCCCCGGGAACCGCCTACAATGAGCAGTTCTTC. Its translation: CASSPPGTAYNEQFF.

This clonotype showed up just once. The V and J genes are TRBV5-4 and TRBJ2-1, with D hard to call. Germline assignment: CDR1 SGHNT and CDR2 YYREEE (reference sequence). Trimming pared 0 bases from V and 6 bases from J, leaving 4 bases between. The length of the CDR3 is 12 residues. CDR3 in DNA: TGTGCCAGCAGCTTGGGAGTCAATGAGCAGTTCTTC. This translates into CASSLGVNEQFF.

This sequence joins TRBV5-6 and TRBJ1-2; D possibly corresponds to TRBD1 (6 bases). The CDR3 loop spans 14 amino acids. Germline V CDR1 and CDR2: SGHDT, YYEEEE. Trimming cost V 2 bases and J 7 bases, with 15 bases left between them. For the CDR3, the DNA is TGTGCCAGCAGCTTCGGTGCAGGGGCGGGTGGCTACACCTTC. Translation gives CASSFGAGAGGYTF.

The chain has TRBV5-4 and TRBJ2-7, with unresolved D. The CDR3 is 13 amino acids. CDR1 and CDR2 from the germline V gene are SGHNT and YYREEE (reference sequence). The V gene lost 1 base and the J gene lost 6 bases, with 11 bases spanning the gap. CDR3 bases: TGTGCCAGCAGCTTGCGCGACTTTTCCGAGCAGTACTTC. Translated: CASSLRDFSEQYF.

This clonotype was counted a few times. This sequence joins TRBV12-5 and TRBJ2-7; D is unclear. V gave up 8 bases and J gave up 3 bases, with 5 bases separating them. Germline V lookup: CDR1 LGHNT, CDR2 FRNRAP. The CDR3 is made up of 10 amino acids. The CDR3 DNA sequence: TGTGCTAGTTCCGGCTACGAGCAGTACTTC. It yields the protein CASSGYEQYF. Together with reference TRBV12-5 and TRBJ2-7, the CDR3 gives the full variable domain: DARVTQTPRHKVTEMGQEVTMRCQPILGHNTVFWYRQTMMQGLELLAYFRNRAPLDDSGMPKDRFSAEMPDATLATLKIQPSEPRDSAVYFCASSGYEQYFGPGTRLTVT.

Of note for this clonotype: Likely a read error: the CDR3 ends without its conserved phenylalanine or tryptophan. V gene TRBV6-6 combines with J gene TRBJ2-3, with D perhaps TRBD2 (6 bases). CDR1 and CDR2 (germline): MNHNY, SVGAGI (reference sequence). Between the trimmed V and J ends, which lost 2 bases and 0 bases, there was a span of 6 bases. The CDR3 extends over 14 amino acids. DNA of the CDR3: TGTGCCAGCAGTTACCGGGGGAGCACAGATACGCAGTATTCT. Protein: CASSYRGSTDTQYS.

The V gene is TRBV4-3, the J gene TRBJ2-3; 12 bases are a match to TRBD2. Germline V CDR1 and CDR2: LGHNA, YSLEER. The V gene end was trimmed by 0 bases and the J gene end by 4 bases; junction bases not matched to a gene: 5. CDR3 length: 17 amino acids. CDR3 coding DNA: TGCGCCAGCAGCCAAGATGCGACTAGCGGGGGAGCAGATACGCAGTATTTT. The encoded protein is CASSQDATSGGADTQYF.

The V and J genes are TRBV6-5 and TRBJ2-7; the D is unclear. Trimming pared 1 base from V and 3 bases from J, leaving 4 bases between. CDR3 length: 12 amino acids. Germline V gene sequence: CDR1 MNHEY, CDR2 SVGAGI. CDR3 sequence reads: CASSYYGYEQYF. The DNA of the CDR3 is TGTGCCAGCAGTTACTATGGCTACGAGCAGTACTTC.

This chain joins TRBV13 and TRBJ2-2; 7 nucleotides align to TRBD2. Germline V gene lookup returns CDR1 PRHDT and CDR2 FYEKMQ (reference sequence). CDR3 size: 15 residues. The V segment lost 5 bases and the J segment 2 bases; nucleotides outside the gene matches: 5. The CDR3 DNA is TGTGCCAGCAGCACCAGGGAGGGTAACACCGGGGAGCTGTTTTTT. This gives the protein CASSTREGNTGELFF.

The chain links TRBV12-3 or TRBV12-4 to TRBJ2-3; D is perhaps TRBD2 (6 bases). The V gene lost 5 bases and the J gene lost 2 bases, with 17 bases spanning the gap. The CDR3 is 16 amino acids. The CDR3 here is CASSPSPLAATDTQYF. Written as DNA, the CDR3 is TGTGCCAGCAGTCCCTCCCCCTTAGCGGCCACAGATACGCAGTATTTT.

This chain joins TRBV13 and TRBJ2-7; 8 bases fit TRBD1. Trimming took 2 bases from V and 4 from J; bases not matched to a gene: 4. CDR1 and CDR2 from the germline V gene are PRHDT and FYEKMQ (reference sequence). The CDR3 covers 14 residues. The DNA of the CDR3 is TGTGCCAGCAGCTTACAGGGGGCGACTTACGAGCAGTACTTC. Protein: CASSLQGATYEQYF.

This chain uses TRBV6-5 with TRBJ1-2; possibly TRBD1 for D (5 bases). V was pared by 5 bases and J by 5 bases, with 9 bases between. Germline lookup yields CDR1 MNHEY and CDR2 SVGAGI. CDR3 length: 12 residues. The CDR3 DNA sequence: TGTGCCAGCAGTCAGGGAGCATATGGCTACACCTTC. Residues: CASSQGAYGYTF.

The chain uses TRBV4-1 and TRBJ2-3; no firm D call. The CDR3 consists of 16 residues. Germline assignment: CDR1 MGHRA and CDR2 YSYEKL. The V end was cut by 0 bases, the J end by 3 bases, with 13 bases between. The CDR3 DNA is TGCGCCAGCAGCCAAGAACTGATCGGAGTGACAGATACGCAGTATTTT. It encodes CASSQELIGVTDTQYF.

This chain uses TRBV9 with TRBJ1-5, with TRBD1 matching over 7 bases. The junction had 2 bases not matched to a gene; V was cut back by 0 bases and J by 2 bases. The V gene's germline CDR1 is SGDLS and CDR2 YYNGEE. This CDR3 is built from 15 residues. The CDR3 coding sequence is TGTGCCAGCAGCGTAGGGCAGGGGGGCAATCAGCCCCAGCATTTT. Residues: CASSVGQGGNQPQHF.

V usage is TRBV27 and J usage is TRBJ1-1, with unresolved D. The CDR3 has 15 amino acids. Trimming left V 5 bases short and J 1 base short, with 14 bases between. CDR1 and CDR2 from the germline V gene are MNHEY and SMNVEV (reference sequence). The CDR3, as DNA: TGTGCCAGCAGTGAGAGTCCAAAAGCGAACACTGAAGCTTTCTTT. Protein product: CASSESPKANTEAFF.

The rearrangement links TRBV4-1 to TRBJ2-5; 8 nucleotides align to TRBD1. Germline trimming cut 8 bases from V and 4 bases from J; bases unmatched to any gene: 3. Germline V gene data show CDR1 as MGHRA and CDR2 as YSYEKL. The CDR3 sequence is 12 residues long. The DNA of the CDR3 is TGCGCCAGCGGTACAGGGGGAGAGACCCAGTACTTC. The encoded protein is CASGTGGETQYF.

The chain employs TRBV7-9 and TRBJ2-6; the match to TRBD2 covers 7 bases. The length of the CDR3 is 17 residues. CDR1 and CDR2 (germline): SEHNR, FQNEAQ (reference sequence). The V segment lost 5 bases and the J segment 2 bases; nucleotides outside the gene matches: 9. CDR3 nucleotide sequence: TGTGCCAGCAGCCCGATGAACGGGGGGACTGGGGCCAACGTCCTGACTTTC. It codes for CASSPMNGGTGANVLTF.

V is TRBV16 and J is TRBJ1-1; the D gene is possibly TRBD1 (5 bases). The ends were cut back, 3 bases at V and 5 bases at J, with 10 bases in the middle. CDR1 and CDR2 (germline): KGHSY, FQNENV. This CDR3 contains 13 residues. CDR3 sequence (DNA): TGTGCCAGCAGCCAGGGACGGTGGACTGAAGCTTTCTTT. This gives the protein CASSQGRWTEAFF.

The CDR3 nucleotides read TGTGCCAGCAGCCAAGAGGCTCCAGGGGTAGAGACCCAGTACTTC. Encoded protein: CASSQEAPGVETQYF. The gene calls are TRBV3-1 and TRBJ2-5, with D possibly TRBD1 on 6 matching bases. The CDR3 is 15 residues long. The germline gives CDR1 LGHDT, CDR2 YNNKEL (reference sequence). Deletions cut 0 bases from V and 4 bases from J, with 12 bases between.

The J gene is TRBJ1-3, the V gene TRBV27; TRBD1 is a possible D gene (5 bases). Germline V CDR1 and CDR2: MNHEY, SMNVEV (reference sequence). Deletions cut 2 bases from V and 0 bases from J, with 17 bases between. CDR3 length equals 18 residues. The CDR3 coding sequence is TGTGCCAGCAGTTTACTGATGCCAGGGAAGGGCTCTGGAAACACCATATATTTT. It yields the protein CASSLLMPGKGSGNTIYF.

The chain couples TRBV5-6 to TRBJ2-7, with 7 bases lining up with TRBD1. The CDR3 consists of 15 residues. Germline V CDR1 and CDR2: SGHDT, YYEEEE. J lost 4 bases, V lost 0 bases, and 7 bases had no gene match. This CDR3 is CASSLGTGVVYEQYF. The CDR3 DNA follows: TGTGCCAGCAGCTTGGGCACAGGGGTTGTGTACGAGCAGTACTTC.

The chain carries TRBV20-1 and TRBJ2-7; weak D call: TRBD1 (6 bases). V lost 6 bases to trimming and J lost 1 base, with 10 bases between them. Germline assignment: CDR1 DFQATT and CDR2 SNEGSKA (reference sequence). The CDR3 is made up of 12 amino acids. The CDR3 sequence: CSAGTRSYEQYF. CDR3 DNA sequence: TGCAGTGCCGGGACACGGTCCTACGAGCAGTACTTC.

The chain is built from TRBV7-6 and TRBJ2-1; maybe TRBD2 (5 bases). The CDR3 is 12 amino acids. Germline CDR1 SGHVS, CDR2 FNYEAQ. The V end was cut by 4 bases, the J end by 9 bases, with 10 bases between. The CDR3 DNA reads TGTGCCAGCAGCTCGGGGTTGAGTGAGCAGTTCTTC. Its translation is CASSSGLSEQFF.

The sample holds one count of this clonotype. The DNA for the CDR3 is TGCAGCGCAACGGGACAGAACACCGGGGAGCTGTTTTTT. This sequence encodes CSATGQNTGELFF. V usage is TRBV29-1 and J usage is TRBJ2-2; a possible D gene is TRBD1 (6 bases). V was trimmed by 7 bases and J by 1 base, leaving 10 bases between them. Germline CDR1 SQVTM, CDR2 ANQGSEA. The length of the CDR3 is 13 residues.

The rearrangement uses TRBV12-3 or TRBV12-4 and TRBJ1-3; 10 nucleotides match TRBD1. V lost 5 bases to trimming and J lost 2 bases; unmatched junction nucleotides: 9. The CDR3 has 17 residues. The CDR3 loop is CASSPWVDRGPGNTIYF. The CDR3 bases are TGTGCCAGCAGTCCGTGGGTCGACAGGGGGCCTGGAAACACCATATATTTT.

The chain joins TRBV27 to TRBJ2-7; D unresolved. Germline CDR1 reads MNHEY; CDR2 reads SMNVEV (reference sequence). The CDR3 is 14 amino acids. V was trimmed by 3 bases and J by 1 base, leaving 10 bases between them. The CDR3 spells CASSLGFGSYEQYF. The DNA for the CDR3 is TGTGCCAGCAGTTTGGGTTTTGGGTCCTACGAGCAGTACTTC.